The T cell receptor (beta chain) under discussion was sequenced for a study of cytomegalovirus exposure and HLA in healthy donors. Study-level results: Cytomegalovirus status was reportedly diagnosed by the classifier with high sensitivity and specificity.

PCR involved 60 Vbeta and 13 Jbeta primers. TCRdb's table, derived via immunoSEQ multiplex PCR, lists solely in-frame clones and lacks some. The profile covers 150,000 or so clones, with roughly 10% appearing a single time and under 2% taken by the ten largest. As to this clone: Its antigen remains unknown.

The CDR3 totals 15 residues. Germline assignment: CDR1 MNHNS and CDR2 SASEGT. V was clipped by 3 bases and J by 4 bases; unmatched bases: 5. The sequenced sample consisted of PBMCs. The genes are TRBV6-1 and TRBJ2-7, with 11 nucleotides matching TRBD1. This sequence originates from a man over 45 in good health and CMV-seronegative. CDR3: CASSDRTGGSYEQYF. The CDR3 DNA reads TGTGCCAGCAGTGATCGGACAGGGGGCTCATACGAGCAGTACTTC.